The rows below give T cell receptor beta chains drawn from one sample of a study of cytomegalovirus exposure and HLA in healthy donors. The method was immunoSEQ multiplex PCR; TCRdb's version includes in-frame clones alone and lacks a portion of them. The sample lists 150,000 to 200,000 clones; roughly 84% were seen once. Sequencing used PBMCs. The source is a young man in good health and CMV-seropositive. CDR3s include the opening cysteine and the closing phenylalanine or tryptophan. Each record gives: D gene, V gene, clone size, J gene, CDR3 DNA, CDR3 protein. The D gene is left open where the match is weak. For some rows the clone size is stated as once, few or many, or as a class when expanded; others skip it.

d_gene: NA
v_gene: TRBV10-3
abundance: NA
j_gene: TRBJ1-5
CDR3nt: TGTGCCATCAGTGAACAGAATCAGCCCCAGCATTTT
CDR3aa: CAISEQNQPQHF

d_gene: NA
v_gene: TRBV21-1
abundance: NA
j_gene: TRBJ2-3
CDR3nt: TGTGCCAGCAGCGGGACAGACTCAGATACGCAGTATTTT
CDR3aa: CASSGTDSDTQYF

d_gene: NA
v_gene: TRBV5-1
abundance: NA
j_gene: TRBJ2-7
CDR3nt: TGCGCCAGCAGCTTGTGGCCGGGAGTCTACGAGCAGTACTTC
CDR3aa: CASSLWPGVYEQYF

d_gene: NA
v_gene: TRBV28
abundance: NA
j_gene: TRBJ1-5
CDR3nt: TGTGCCAGCAGTTTCGCGGGAGGCGGCAATCAGCCCCAGCATTTT
CDR3aa: CASSFAGGGNQPQHF

d_gene: TRBD1
v_gene: TRBV7-2
abundance: NA
j_gene: TRBJ1-2
CDR3nt: TGTGCCAGCAGCTTGGGACAGGGGATACGCGATGGCTACACCTTC
CDR3aa: CASSLGQGIRDGYTF

d_gene: NA
v_gene: TRBV11-2
abundance: NA
j_gene: TRBJ2-7
CDR3nt: TGTGCCAGCAGCTTAGATCCAGAATCCTACGAGCAGTACTTC
CDR3aa: CASSLDPESYEQYF

d_gene: TRBD1
v_gene: TRBV5-1
abundance: NA
j_gene: TRBJ1-4
CDR3nt: TGCGCCAGCGGATCTACGACAGGGGAGAATGAAAAACTGTTTTTT
CDR3aa: CASGSTTGENEKLFF

d_gene: NA
v_gene: TRBV19
abundance: once
j_gene: TRBJ1-4
CDR3nt: TGTGCCACCACCGACAAAGGGGCTAATGAAAAACTGTTTTTT
CDR3aa: CATTDKGANEKLFF

d_gene: NA
v_gene: TRBV18
abundance: NA
j_gene: TRBJ1-3
CDR3nt: TGTGCCAGCTCACCACTTGCTGACAATGGAAACACCATATATTTT
CDR3aa: CASSPLADNGNTIYF

d_gene: TRBD1
v_gene: TRBV30
abundance: once
j_gene: TRBJ2-6
CDR3nt: TGTGCCTGGGAAACAGGGGTTCGAGGGGCCAACGTCCTGACTTTC
CDR3aa: CAWETGVRGANVLTF

d_gene: TRBD2
v_gene: TRBV28
abundance: NA
j_gene: TRBJ2-2
CDR3nt: TGTGCCAGCAGTCAAGGACTAGCGGGAGGCACCGGGGAGCTGTTTTTT
CDR3aa: CASSQGLAGGTGELFF

d_gene: NA
v_gene: TRBV25-1
abundance: NA
j_gene: TRBJ1-6
CDR3nt: TGTGCCAGCAGTATTGCAGGCCACAATTCACCCCTCCACTTT
CDR3aa: CASSIAGHNSPLHF

d_gene: TRBD2
v_gene: TRBV4-1
abundance: few
j_gene: TRBJ2-3
CDR3nt: TGCGCCAGCAGCCAAGGACTAGCGGGAGTAAGGACAGATACGCAGTATTTT
CDR3aa: CASSQGLAGVRTDTQYF

d_gene: NA
v_gene: TRBV7-9
abundance: many
j_gene: TRBJ1-1
CDR3nt: TGTGCCAGCAGCCCAGCGGGGGACACCGAAGCTTTCTTT
CDR3aa: CASSPAGDTEAFF

d_gene: NA
v_gene: TRBV6-5
abundance: few
j_gene: TRBJ1-5
CDR3nt: TGTGCCAGCAGTTCAGGGAATCAGCCCCAGCATTTT
CDR3aa: CASSSGNQPQHF

d_gene: TRBD2
v_gene: TRBV5-1
abundance: few
j_gene: TRBJ2-3
CDR3nt: TGCGCCAGCAGCTTGTTGGTAGCGGGAGGGAATACAGATACGCAGTATTTT
CDR3aa: CASSLLVAGGNTDTQYF

d_gene: TRBD1
v_gene: TRBV15
abundance: NA
j_gene: TRBJ2-2
CDR3nt: TGTGCCACCAGCACGGGACAGGGAATCACCGGGGAGCTGTTTTTT
CDR3aa: CATSTGQGITGELFF